Presented here are 28 T cell receptor beta chains from one specimen sequenced in a study of Ad26.COV2.S vaccination and SARS-CoV-2 variants. Libraries were prepared by immunoSEQ multiplex PCR; TCRdb keeps only in-frame clonotypes and omits some of them. The sample shows about 440,000 clones, roughly nine tenths of them seen only once. Regarding treatment: roughly 19 received Ad26.COV2.S at low or high dose, single or two shots; 5 received placebo; per-sample allocation not given. Each sample was drawn 63 days after the first injection (of vaccine or placebo). This material consisted of peripheral blood, taken in a trial of Ad26.COV2.S vaccine versus placebo. The receptors stem from a person aged 18 to 65 who received the Ad26.COV2.S COVID-19 vaccine or a placebo.

The chain uses TRBV7-9 and TRBJ1-2; D call uncertain. CDR3 size: 14 residues. V lost 1 base to trimming and J lost 4 bases, with 10 bases between them. Germline V gene sequence: CDR1 SEHNR, CDR2 FQNEAQ (reference sequence). This CDR3 reads CASSLESGGYGYTF. The DNA of the CDR3 is TGTGCCAGCAGCTTAGAGTCCGGCGGCTATGGCTACACCTTC. Variable domain in full (rest from reference TRBV7-9 and TRBJ1-2): DTGVSQNPRHKITKRGQNVTFRCDPISEHNRLYWYRQTLGQGPEFLTYFQNEAQLEKSRLLSDRFSAERPKGSFSTLEIQRTEQGDSAMYLCASSLESGGYGYTFGSGTRLTVV.

The chain has TRBV28 and TRBJ1-2, with a possible D match to TRBD1 (5 bases). Trimming left V 2 bases short and J 8 bases short, with 15 bases between. This CDR3 spans 14 amino acids. Germline loops: CDR1 MDHEN, CDR2 SYDVKM. CDR3 bases: TGTGCCAGCAGTTTAGGGGCAGGGCCGTTCGGCTACACCTTC. Translating gives CASSLGAGPFGYTF.

This clone has just one count. This chain joins TRBV24-1 and TRBJ2-7; D unresolved. Trimming stripped 2 bases from V and 5 bases from J, with 3 bases between. This CDR3 contains 11 residues. Germline CDR1 and CDR2: KGHDR and SFDVKD. The DNA of the CDR3 is TGTGCCACCAGTGATTCGCACGAGCAGTACTTC. Translation: CATSDSHEQYF.

This sequence joins TRBV24-1 and TRBJ2-5; D is possibly TRBD2 (5 bases). The CDR3 has 15 amino acids. CDR1 KGHDR and CDR2 SFDVKD come from the germline V gene. Trimming shortened V by 0 bases and J by 3 bases, and 10 bases separated the two germline ends. DNA of the CDR3: TGTGCCACCAGTGATTTGGAGGGTTGGGAAGAGACCCAGTACTTC. Amino acid sequence: CATSDLEGWEETQYF.

The chain joins TRBV18 to TRBJ2-7; the match to TRBD2 covers 8 bases. V lost 6 bases, J lost 3 bases, and 7 bases stayed unmatched. Germline-derived CDR1 and CDR2 are KGHSH and LQKENI. The CDR3 sequence is 14 residues long. As DNA, the CDR3 is TGTGCCAGCTCGACCAGTGGGACTAGCTACGAGCAGTACTTC. Translating it yields CASSTSGTSYEQYF.

V and J are TRBV19 and TRBJ2-3; D uncertain. The CDR3 has 11 residues. V dropped 5 bases and J dropped 4 bases, with 4 bases sitting between them. Germline assignment: CDR1 LNHDA and CDR2 SQIVND (reference sequence). The CDR3 DNA reads as TGTGCCAGTAGTTTCGCAGATACGCAGTATTTT. Protein: CASSFADTQYF.

This clone was recorded once. This chain uses TRBV12-3 or TRBV12-4 with TRBJ2-7, with D maybe TRBD2 (6 bases). The CDR3 consists of 13 residues. Trimming stripped 8 bases from V and 6 bases from J, with 17 bases between. CDR3 protein: CASGGNGRLEQYF. CDR3 DNA sequence: TGTGCCAGCGGGGGGAACGGTCGTCTCGAGCAGTACTTC.

The chain joins TRBV28 to TRBJ2-3, with D possibly being TRBD2 (6 bases). V was pared by 7 bases and J by 3 bases, with 17 bases between. There are 15 residues in the CDR3. Germline loops: CDR1 MDHEN, CDR2 SYDVKM. The CDR3 region is CASISAGRETDTQYF. The DNA of the CDR3 is TGTGCCAGCATTTCAGCGGGCCGAGAGACAGATACGCAGTATTTT.

V usage is TRBV5-1 and J usage is TRBJ2-3; TRBD2 aligns across 8 bases. The V gene end was trimmed by 0 bases and the J gene end by 8 bases; junction bases not matched to a gene: 8. CDR1 is SGHRS, CDR2 YFSETQ, per germline. The CDR3 runs 15 residues. CDR3 in DNA: TGCGCCAGCAGCTTGGAGTCTAGCGGGTTGAGTACGCAGTATTTT. As protein: CASSLESSGLSTQYF.

The rearrangement uses TRBV28 and TRBJ2-3; TRBD2 agrees at 8 bases. Trimming at V came to 6 bases and at J to 6 bases, leaving 14 bases not matched to a gene. Germline-derived CDR1 and CDR2 are MDHEN and SYDVKM. The CDR3 runs 16 residues. The CDR3 bases are TGTGCCAGCAGATACACCGGGACTAGGGCAGGGGATACGCAGTATTTT. As protein: CASRYTGTRAGDTQYF.

The CDR3 DNA is TGTGCCAGCAGTGTACTTAGCGTCACAGATACGCAGTATTTT. Translating it yields CASSVLSVTDTQYF. This sequence joins TRBV2 and TRBJ2-3, with D perhaps TRBD2 (5 bases). Germline CDR1 is SNHLY and CDR2 is FYNNEI. The CDR3 loop spans 14 amino acids. Trimming removed 4 bases from V and 2 bases from J, with 10 bases in between.

This chain links TRBV10-3 with TRBJ1-1; no clear D. Trimming pared 6 bases from V and 6 bases from J, leaving 14 bases between. Germline-derived CDR1 and CDR2 are ENHRY and SYGVKD. The CDR3 contains 13 residues. This CDR3 reads CAIREDLESEAFF. The DNA for the CDR3 is TGTGCCATCAGGGAAGATCTAGAGTCTGAAGCTTTCTTT.

V gene TRBV15 combines with J gene TRBJ1-6; 7 nucleotides agree with TRBD1. The germline V gene has CDR1 LNHNV and CDR2 YYDKDF (reference sequence). Unmatched junction bases numbered 8, after V lost 5 bases and J lost 4 bases. The CDR3 runs 16 residues. The CDR3 sequence: CATSGAGTVYNSPLHF. The CDR3 DNA reads TGTGCCACCAGCGGGGCCGGGACAGTGTATAATTCACCCCTCCACTTT.

V and J are TRBV18 and TRBJ1-5; D unclear. CDR3 length: 15 amino acids. Trimming removed 3 bases at V and 6 bases at J, with 15 bases between. Germline V lookup: CDR1 KGHSH, CDR2 LQKENI. CDR3 residues: CASSPRASGGQPQHF. DNA for the CDR3: TGTGCCAGCTCACCTAGGGCTTCTGGCGGTCAGCCCCAGCATTTT.

This chain connects TRBV11-3 to TRBJ2-3; TRBD2 matches 9 bases. After removal of 5 bases from V and 0 bases from J, the junction contained 3 bases not matched to a gene. The germline CDR1 and CDR2 sequences are SGHNT and YENEEA. The CDR3 is 15 amino acids. This chain's CDR3 is CASSPSGKSTDTQYF. The CDR3 coding sequence is TGTGCCAGCAGCCCTAGCGGGAAGAGCACAGATACGCAGTATTTT. Looking up the rest from reference TRBV11-3 and TRBJ2-3 gives the full variable domain: EAGVVQSPRYKIIEKKQPVAFWCNPISGHNTLYWYLQNLGQGPELLIRYENEEAVDDSQLPKDRFSAERLKGVDSTLKIQPAELGDSAVYLCASSPSGKSTDTQYFGPGTRLTVL.

The chain combines TRBV2 with TRBJ1-1; D remains ambiguous. The CDR3 is made up of 15 amino acids. V was shortened by 8 bases and J by 0 bases, with 16 bases between the two germline ends. Germline CDR1 is SNHLY and CDR2 is FYNNEI. For the CDR3, the DNA is TGTGCCAGCCTCGGGGTCCCGCCGGTGAACACTGAAGCTTTCTTT. It translates to CASLGVPPVNTEAFF.

Note on this clone: The sample holds other DNA sequences that translate to the same CDR3. The chain has TRBV30 and TRBJ2-7; 7 positions agree with TRBD1. The CDR3 extends over 13 amino acids. The trim removed 3 bases at V and 4 bases at J, leaving 6 bases unmatched. The germline gives CDR1 GTSNPN, CDR2 SVGIG (reference sequence). The CDR3 nucleotides read TGTGCCTGGAGCCTCAACAGGGGATACGAGCAGTACTTC. The encoded protein is CAWSLNRGYEQYF.

This chain joins TRBV27 and TRBJ1-1; the D gene is possibly TRBD1 (6 bases). CDR1 and CDR2 from the germline V gene are MNHEY and SMNVEV (reference sequence). The CDR3 is made up of 12 amino acids. Between the trimmed V and J ends, which lost 8 bases and 11 bases, there was a span of 18 bases. CDR3 coding DNA: TGTGCCAGCCTCTCAACAGGGAGCCGGGCTTTCTTT. This encodes CASLSTGSRAFF.

This chain links TRBV2 with TRBJ2-1; no firm D call. The CDR3 extends over 13 amino acids. The germline V and J ends were trimmed by 7 bases and 7 bases, with 14 bases remaining between them. Germline-derived CDR1 and CDR2 are SNHLY and FYNNEI. This CDR3 is CASMVRVGNEQFF. The CDR3 DNA reads as TGTGCCAGCATGGTGAGAGTCGGAAATGAGCAGTTCTTC.

V and J are TRBV5-4 and TRBJ2-2; unclear D gene. Germline CDR1 and CDR2: SGHNT and YYREEE (reference sequence). This CDR3 has 12 amino acids. V lost 3 bases and J lost 5, with 5 bases in between. In DNA form, the CDR3 reads TGTGCCAGCAGCTCTCGTACCGGGGAGCTGTTTTTT. This codes for CASSSRTGELFF.

The chain employs TRBV27 and TRBJ2-3; D gene ambiguous. In germline, CDR1 is MNHEY, CDR2 SMNVEV (reference sequence). The CDR3 covers 16 residues. V gave up 3 bases and J gave up 2 bases, with 15 bases separating them. The CDR3 region has the DNA TGTGCCAGCAGTTTCCGGCCGCGAGCTACCACAGATACGCAGTATTTT. The encoded protein is CASSFRPRATTDTQYF.

The chain carries TRBV9 and TRBJ2-7; D uncertain. Germline CDR1 is SGDLS and CDR2 is YYNGEE. This CDR3 contains 14 residues. Trimming pared 4 bases from V and 3 bases from J, leaving 14 bases between. The CDR3 bases are TGTGCCAGCAGCCCCAGGTGGAGTGACTACGAGCAGTACTTC. This gives the protein CASSPRWSDYEQYF.

The genes are TRBV23-1 and TRBJ1-4, with D possibly being TRBD1 (6 bases). TRBV23-1 is an ORF, with its function uncertain. This CDR3 comprises 15 residues. Trimming took 7 bases from V and 2 from J, leaving 14 bases between them. This CDR3 reads CASTRYRETNEKLFF. The CDR3 nucleotides read TGCGCCAGCACCAGGTACAGGGAGACTAATGAAAAACTGTTTTTT.

The chain uses TRBV7-3 and TRBJ2-7; 7 bases match TRBD1. CDR1 and CDR2 from the germline V gene are SGHTA and FQGTGA. The CDR3 is 16 residues long. Unmatched junction bases numbered 13, after V lost 2 bases and J lost 6 bases. The CDR3 loop is CASSLDSTGQKGEQYF. The CDR3 nucleotides read TGTGCCAGCAGCTTAGATTCTACGGGACAGAAAGGCGAGCAGTACTTC.

The chain is built from TRBV24-1 and TRBJ2-2; 10 nucleotides line up with TRBD1. V lost 4 bases and J lost 7; bases outside the gene matches: 11. CDR1 and CDR2 from the germline V gene are KGHDR and SFDVKD. There are 17 residues in the CDR3. CDR3 protein: CATSEPVLGQGIGELFF. CDR3 nucleotides: TGTGCCACCAGTGAGCCAGTTCTGGGACAGGGGATCGGGGAGCTGTTTTTT.

The rearrangement links TRBV29-1 to TRBJ1-1; D is unresolved. Trimming removed 6 bases from V and 2 bases from J, with 10 bases in between. The CDR3 consists of 12 residues. Germline V CDR1 and CDR2: SQVTM, ANQGSEA. The CDR3 region has the DNA TGCAGCGTAGCCGGGGTTAACACTGAAGCTTTCTTT. Amino acid sequence: CSVAGVNTEAFF.

This rearrangement joins TRBV28 to TRBJ2-7, with 7 bases that match TRBD1. After removal of 6 bases from V and 6 bases from J, the junction contained 5 bases not matched to a gene. CDR1 and CDR2 (germline): MDHEN, SYDVKM. The CDR3 has 12 amino acids. The CDR3 nucleotides are TGTGCCAGCAGGGGACAGTGGGGCGAGCAGTACTTC. Translated, it gives CASRGQWGEQYF. Supplemented by reference TRBV28 and TRBJ2-7, the full variable domain reads DVKVTQSSRYLVKRTGEKVFLECVQDMDHENMFWYRQDPGLGLRLIYFSYDVKMKEKGDIPEGYSVSREKKERFSLILESASTNQTSMYLCASRGQWGEQYFGPGTRLTVT.

The V and J genes are TRBV7-8 and TRBJ2-5, with 9 bases aligning to TRBD1. V was clipped by 3 bases and J by 7 bases; unmatched bases: 15. The CDR3 loop spans 17 amino acids. The germline V gene encodes CDR1 SGHVS and CDR2 FQNEAQ. CDR3 sequence (DNA): TGTGCCAGCAGCTTGCCGGGACAGGGCCTCCTAACCAGGACCCAGTACTTC. Protein product: CASSLPGQGLLTRTQYF.